Listed below are T cell receptor beta chains from one sample, sequenced in a study of cytomegalovirus exposure and HLA in healthy donors. Method: immunoSEQ multiplex PCR; TCRdb's copy keeps in-frame clones and lacks some. The sample contains 160,000 or so clones, 60% to 80% of which appear only once. Sequences were obtained from PBMCs. Receptors were obtained from a man in his forties in good health and CMV-seropositive. The CDR3 runs from the conserved cysteine through the conserved F or W. The D gene is left open where the match is weak. The size of a clone is reported for some rows only, either as once, few or many, or as a class for expanded clones.

V gene	clone size	D gene	J gene	CDR3 protein	CDR3 DNA
TRBV7-9	-	TRBD2	TRBJ2-5	CASSSSGGETQYF	TGTGCCAGCAGCTCTAGCGGGGGGGAGACCCAGTACTTC
TRBV29-1	-	TRBD2	TRBJ2-7	CSATGLAEPYEQYF	TGCAGCGCTACCGGACTAGCGGAACCCTACGAGCAGTACTTC
TRBV7-9	-	TRBD1	TRBJ1-5	CASSTDRGPSPQHF	TGTGCCAGCAGCACAGACAGGGGACCATCGCCCCAGCATTTT
TRBV7-8	-	TRBD1	TRBJ2-3	CASSFGTATDTQYF	TGTGCCAGCAGCTTCGGGACAGCCACAGATACGCAGTATTTT
TRBV12-5	-	-	TRBJ1-5	CASGLGVASNQPQHF	TGTGCTAGTGGTTTGGGAGTAGCTAGCAATCAGCCCCAGCATTTT
TRBV9	-	-	TRBJ2-5	CASSVIKELGETQYF	TGTGCCAGCAGCGTAATAAAGGAGTTAGGAGAGACCCAGTACTTC
TRBV11-3	-	TRBD2	TRBJ2-4	CASSFGTSGRALAKNIQYF	TGTGCCAGCAGCTTCGGGACTAGCGGGAGGGCCTTGGCCAAAAACATTCAGTACTTC
TRBV7-2	-	TRBD2	TRBJ2-1	CASSLTSGRLLSYNEQFF	TGTGCCAGCAGCTTGACTAGCGGGAGGCTACTCTCCTACAATGAGCAGTTCTTC
TRBV11-2	-	TRBD1	TRBJ1-2	CASSPTGAAGYGYTF	TGTGCCAGCAGCCCGACAGGGGCAGCGGGCTATGGCTACACCTTC
TRBV28	-	TRBD2	TRBJ2-3	CASSSAGGLTDTQYF	TGTGCCAGCAGTTCCGCGGGAGGCCTCACAGATACGCAGTATTTT
TRBV18	-	-	TRBJ1-1	CASSRAGSTEAFF	TGTGCCAGCTCACGGGCCGGGAGCACTGAAGCTTTCTTT
TRBV19	few	TRBD1	TRBJ2-7	CASSIAIGQGLYF	TGTGCCAGTAGTATAGCGATAGGACAGGGGTTGTACTTC
TRBV28	-	TRBD2	TRBJ2-7	CASSSPAGGRGEQYF	TGTGCCAGCAGTTCTCCAGCGGGAGGGAGGGGCGAGCAGTACTTC
TRBV7-9	-	TRBD2	TRBJ2-1	CASSPSQSGRVGNEQFF	TGTGCCAGCAGTCCCAGCCAAAGCGGGAGGGTGGGTAATGAGCAGTTCTTC
TRBV9	-	TRBD2	TRBJ2-2	CASSQGLAGYTGELFF	TGTGCCAGCAGCCAGGGTCTAGCGGGATACACCGGGGAGCTGTTTTTT
TRBV7-2	-	TRBD2	TRBJ2-5	CASSLYTSGQETQYF	TGTGCCAGCAGCTTATACACTAGCGGACAAGAGACCCAGTACTTC
TRBV12-5	-	-	TRBJ2-2	CASGSRGETGELFF	TGTGCTAGTGGTTCCAGGGGAGAAACCGGGGAGCTGTTTTTT
TRBV7-9	-	-	TRBJ1-1	CASAQFGGRRRNTEAFF	TGTGCCAGCGCCCAATTTGGGGGGAGACGACGAAACACTGAAGCTTTCTTT
TRBV11-1	-	-	TRBJ1-6	CASSLAQGRAPLHF	TGTGCCAGCAGCTTAGCGCAGGGGCGTGCACCCCTCCACTTT
TRBV19	-	-	TRBJ2-1	CASNSGHPLNEQFF	TGTGCCAGTAACTCGGGACACCCCCTTAATGAGCAGTTCTTC
TRBV25-1	few	-	TRBJ1-1	CASSRQVNTEAFF	TGTGCCAGCAGCCGACAGGTGAACACTGAAGCTTTCTTT
TRBV19	-	-	TRBJ2-2	CASSMFKQGTGELFF	TGTGCCAGTAGTATGTTTAAACAGGGAACCGGGGAGCTGTTTTTT
TRBV5-1	-	-	TRBJ1-2	CASSYAQGRNYGYTF	TGCGCCAGCAGTTACGCCCAGGGCCGTAACTATGGCTACACCTTC
TRBV25-1	-	TRBD2	TRBJ2-5	CASSEGGTSGKETQYF	TGTGCCAGCAGTGAAGGGGGGACTAGCGGAAAAGAGACCCAGTACTTC
TRBV7-9	-	-	TRBJ1-2	CASSLLGGQAYGYTF	TGTGCCAGCAGCTTATTGGGCGGGCAAGCCTATGGCTACACCTTC
TRBV21-1	-	-	TRBJ2-2	CASSKGHGGLAGGPRTGELFF	TGTGCCAGCAGCAAAGGGCACGGGGGGCTAGCGGGAGGCCCCCGGACCGGGGAGCTGTTTTTT
TRBV7-2	-	-	TRBJ1-1	CASGNRGANTEAFF	TGTGCCAGCGGAAACCGGGGGGCGAACACTGAAGCTTTCTTT
TRBV4-1	-	-	TRBJ2-1	CASSQEGRLDNEQFF	TGCGCCAGCAGCCAAGAAGGCAGGCTGGACAATGAGCAGTTCTTC
TRBV28	-	TRBD2	TRBJ2-7	CASSLFGAGGIYEQYF	TGTGCCAGCAGTTTATTCGGCGCGGGAGGGATCTACGAGCAGTACTTC
TRBV29-1	-	-	TRBJ2-7	CSVDKGYEQYF	TGCAGCGTTGATAAGGGGTACGAGCAGTACTTC
TRBV7-8	-	TRBD2	TRBJ2-7	CASSLVERERQYF	TGTGCCAGCAGCTTAGTGGAGCGGGAACGGCAGTACTTC
TRBV11-2	-	-	TRBJ2-1	CASSPDGRGSYNEQFF	TGTGCCAGCAGCCCCGACGGGAGAGGGTCCTACAATGAGCAGTTCTTC
TRBV5-8	-	-	TRBJ2-5	CASSLLGETQYF	TGTGCCAGCAGCTTACTAGGAGAGACCCAGTACTTC
TRBV5-5	few	-	TRBJ2-2	CASSPGHQNTGELFF	TGTGCCAGCAGCCCGGGACACCAGAACACCGGGGAGCTGTTTTTT
TRBV5-1	-	-	TRBJ2-7	CASSLADSTDPYEQYF	TGCGCCAGCAGCTTGGCAGACTCGACCGACCCTTACGAGCAGTACTTC
TRBV7-2	-	TRBD1	TRBJ2-7	CASSSRGGDRGFSYEQYF	TGTGCCAGCAGCTCCCGGGGGGGGGACAGGGGTTTCTCCTACGAGCAGTACTTC
TRBV6-7	few	-	TRBJ2-7	CASSYLRASSYEQYF	TGTGCCAGCAGTTACCTGCGGGCGAGCTCCTACGAGCAGTACTTC
TRBV28	-	-	TRBJ1-6	CASRGGDWSPLHF	TGTGCCAGCAGGGGGGGTGATTGGTCACCCCTCCACTTT